This T cell receptor (beta chain) was retrieved from a study of monozygotic twins with inflammatory bowel disease. Donors each contributed one blood sample measuring around 2.5 ml. Two nested PCRs, of 16 and 9 cycles, processed TCRalpha and TCRbeta cDNA. TCRdb reprocessed the 5' RACE reads and stores each CDR3 protein as one record, lacking DNA. This sample contains 150,000 to 200,000 distinct CDR3 sequences. Germline CDR1 reads SQVTM; CDR2 reads ANQGSEA. This CDR3 contains 13 residues. Source material: blood. The genes are TRBV29-1 and TRBJ2-7; the D call from TCRdb, TRBD2, cannot be confirmed without DNA. The TCR sequence derives from a human donor with ulcerative colitis or Crohn's disease, or a healthy co-twin of an affected twin (not recorded which). The CDR3 is CSAGTSSPYEQYF.